This is a list of T cell receptor beta chains from one sample in a study of shared clonotypes between healthy human individuals. The assay was immunoSEQ multiplex PCR, and TCRdb's table has in-frame clones only and misses some. The sample shows approximately 2.5 million clones, 80% to 95% of them seen only once. The sequenced sample consisted of naive CD4+ T cells from PBMCs. These receptor sequences come from a man between 18 and 35 years old in good health. Some clones in this sample may be carry-over from other donors' samples. Both conserved end residues are part of each CDR3. Fields, in order: clone size, J gene, V gene, D gene, CDR3 DNA, CDR3 protein. The D gene is left open where the match is weak. A row's size may be missing; if present it is once, few, many or a size class.

>.|TRBJ2-7|TRBV18|TRBD1
TGTGCCAGCTCTCAAACCCGGGACAGGGGTCTCGAGCAGTACTTC
CASSQTRDRGLEQYF
>.|TRBJ2-6|TRBV4-1|.
TGCGCCAGCAGCCAAGATCCGGAACCTACTATCAGGGCCAACGTCCTGACTTTC
CASSQDPEPTIRANVLTF
>.|TRBJ2-3|TRBV5-6|.
TGTGCCAGCAGCTTGGTTGGGCCGGGAGATACGCAGTATTTT
CASSLVGPGDTQYF
>.|TRBJ1-3|TRBV5-1|.
TGCGCCAGCAGCTTGAGCTCCTCTGGAAACACCATATATTTT
CASSLSSSGNTIYF
>.|TRBJ2-5|TRBV4-1|.
TGCGCCAGCAGCCAAGGGCGGACAGTTCAAGAGACCCAGTACTTC
CASSQGRTVQETQYF
>.|TRBJ1-4|TRBV4-3|.
TGCGCCAGCAGCCAAGCCGACGGGCGGGAAAAACTGTTTTTT
CASSQADGREKLFF
>.|TRBJ2-5|TRBV7-9|.
TGTGCCAGCAGCCCGCTAGGGGTGGAGACCCAGTACTTC
CASSPLGVETQYF
>few|TRBJ1-1|TRBV5-1|TRBD1
TGCGCCAGCAGCTTGGGCAGGGGGCACACTGAAGCTTTCTTT
CASSLGRGHTEAFF
>.|TRBJ1-2|TRBV5-1|TRBD1
TGCGCCAGCAGCTCCCAGGGGGACTATGGCTACACCTTC
CASSSQGDYGYTF
>.|TRBJ2-7|TRBV28|.
TGTGCCAGCAGTTCCCCGCCTGCGCGAGAGCAGTACTTC
CASSSPPAREQYF
>.|TRBJ1-3|TRBV29-1|TRBD1
TGCAGCGTTTATCAGGGGGCGGACACCATATATTTT
CSVYQGADTIYF
>.|TRBJ2-6|TRBV18|.
TGTGCCAGCTCCCTTCTAGCGTCTGGGGCCAACGTCCTGACTTTC
CASSLLASGANVLTF
>.|TRBJ2-1|TRBV10-1|TRBD2
TGCGCCAGCACCGGGGGGGAGGGCAATGAGCAGTTCTTC
CASTGGEGNEQFF
>.|TRBJ2-1|TRBV18|TRBD1
TGTGCCAGCCATCAGGGGGCTGGGGACAAGCAGTTCTTC
CASHQGAGDKQFF
>.|TRBJ2-2|TRBV6-6|.
TGTGCCAGCAAGGGTGGGCTAGCGCAATCCGGGGAGCTGTTTTTT
CASKGGLAQSGELFF
>.|TRBJ1-1|TRBV28|.
TGTGCCAGCAGTCCCCCCCGGGGCCGACTGAACACTGAAGCTTTCTTT
CASSPPRGRLNTEAFF
>.|TRBJ1-5|TRBV4-1|.
TGCGCCAGCAGCTGGGAGGGAGGCAATCAGCCCCAGCATTTT
CASSWEGGNQPQHF
>once|TRBJ2-1|TRBV4-1|TRBD2
TGCGCCAGCAGCCGGTCACTAGCGGGATCCTACAATGAGCAGTTCTTC
CASSRSLAGSYNEQFF
>.|TRBJ2-1|TRBV10-1|TRBD2
TGCGCCAGCAATGCCAGGGGACTCGAATCACCGGGACTAGCGGGTTTCAATGAGCAGTTCTTC
CASNARGLESPGLAGFNEQFF
>.|TRBJ2-3|TRBV6-1|TRBD1
TGTGCCAGCAGTGAGCTAGGACAGGGCTTTAACCGAGATACGCAGTATTTT
CASSELGQGFNRDTQYF
>.|TRBJ2-7|TRBV27|.
TGTGCCAGCAGGCCCCTGCAGCCAACCTACGAGCAGTACTTC
CASRPLQPTYEQYF
>.|TRBJ1-1|TRBV5-1|TRBD1
TGCGCCAGCAGCTTTACAGGGGGAAACACTGAAGCTTTCTTT
CASSFTGGNTEAFF
>.|TRBJ2-3|TRBV12-5|.
.
CASGLVMGQGVADTQYF
>.|TRBJ2-5|TRBV19|.
TGTGCCAGCAGTACGGCGGCGGGCTTGGAGACCCAGTACTTC
CASSTAAGLETQYF
>.|TRBJ1-4|TRBV28|TRBD1
TGTGCCAGCAGTTTGGCCAGACAGGGGGTAAGGGAAAAACTGTTTTTT
CASSLARQGVREKLFF
>.|TRBJ2-1|TRBV5-1|TRBD2
TGCGCCAGCAGCTTGACTAGCGGGGTCAATGAGCAGTTCTTC
CASSLTSGVNEQFF
>.|TRBJ2-2|TRBV29-1|TRBD1
TGCAGCGCCGACAGGGGGCGTACCGGGGAGCTGTTTTTT
CSADRGRTGELFF
>.|TRBJ1-2|TRBV7-6|TRBD1
TGTGCCAGCAGCTGGACAGGGGACTATGGCTACACCTTC
CASSWTGDYGYTF
>.|TRBJ2-1|TRBV19|.
TGTGCCAGTAGTAGAGGGTCCTACAATGAGCAGTTCTTC
CASSRGSYNEQFF
>once|TRBJ2-3|TRBV9|TRBD2
TGTGCCAGCAGCGTAGCCCCCCCGGGAGGGAGGCAACGCACAGATACGCAGTATTTT
CASSVAPPGGRQRTDTQYF
>.|TRBJ2-7|TRBV5-4|TRBD2
TGTGCCAGCACCGACGGCGGGGGTCGAGAGACCTACGAGCAGTACTTC
CASTDGGGRETYEQYF
>once|TRBJ2-1|TRBV29-1|TRBD2
TGCAGCGTTAGCGGGAGGGCCGTAAAAGAGCAGTTCTTC
CSVSGRAVKEQFF
>.|TRBJ1-5|TRBV27|.
TGTGCCAGCAGGGGACGGATCAATCAGCCCCAGCATTTT
CASRGRINQPQHF
>.|TRBJ2-2|TRBV15|TRBD1
TGTGCCACCAGCAAGGACAGGACCTACACCGGGGAGCTGTTTTTT
CATSKDRTYTGELFF
>.|TRBJ2-5|TRBV7-2|.
TGTGCCAGCAGTCCCTCCAGGGTGCAAGAGACCCAGTACTTC
CASSPSRVQETQYF
>.|TRBJ1-3|TRBV5-6|.
TGTGCCAGCAGCCCCGTTGGCGTAAGCTCTGGAAACACCATATATTTT
CASSPVGVSSGNTIYF
>.|TRBJ2-7|TRBV25-1|TRBD1
TGTGCCAGCGGAGACAGGGGATCCTACGAGCAGTACTTC
CASGDRGSYEQYF
>.|TRBJ2-7|TRBV5-1|TRBD2
TGCGCCAGCAGCTTGAGGAAACTAGCGGGGGCCATCTCCTACGAGCAGTACTTC
CASSLRKLAGAISYEQYF
>.|TRBJ2-1|TRBV6-5|TRBD2
TGTGCCAGCAGCCCTGGACTAGCGGGAGGCCCCGAGCAGTTCTTC
CASSPGLAGGPEQFF
>.|TRBJ2-3|TRBV15|.
TGTGCCACCAGCAGAGATCGAGTTGCTAGTAGCACAGATACGCAGTATTTT
CATSRDRVASSTDTQYF
>.|TRBJ2-7|TRBV6-1|.
TGTGCCAGCAGTGTAGAGGGATACTCCTACGAGCAGTACTTC
CASSVEGYSYEQYF
>once|TRBJ1-1|TRBV7-2|.
TGTGCCAGCAGCTTCGGAGTCCACACTGAAGCTTTCTTT
CASSFGVHTEAFF
>.|TRBJ2-5|TRBV18|.
TGTGCCAGCTCACCCTCGACAGGTTATGAGACCCAGTACTTC
CASSPSTGYETQYF
>once|TRBJ1-5|TRBV6-1|.
TGTGCCAGCAGTGAATTGGTCGGGGGACCGAATCAGCCCCAGCATTTT
CASSELVGGPNQPQHF
>once|TRBJ1-2|TRBV7-2|TRBD1
TGTGCCAGCAGCTTAGCAGGACAGGGACCCTCTGGGGGCTACACCTTC
CASSLAGQGPSGGYTF
>.|TRBJ2-3|TRBV11-3|TRBD2
TGTGCCAGCAGCTTAAGCGGGGGGCCCACAGATACGCAGTATTTT
CASSLSGGPTDTQYF
>.|TRBJ2-7|TRBV4-1|.
TGCGCCAGCAGCCTTGACCCTCTCTACGAGCAGTACTTC
CASSLDPLYEQYF
>.|TRBJ1-1|TRBV5-1|TRBD1
TGCGCCAGCAGCCCGGCCCCCGGGACAGCTGAAGCTTTCTTT
CASSPAPGTAEAFF
>once|TRBJ2-7|TRBV18|TRBD1
TGTGCCAGCTCACCTTCCGGGACAGGGGTCTCCTACGAGCAGTACTTC
CASSPSGTGVSYEQYF
>.|TRBJ2-3|TRBV29-1|TRBD1
TGCAGCGTTGGGGCAGGGGGCAGCGATACGCAGTATTTT
CSVGAGGSDTQYF